What follows describes a single T cell receptor (delta chain). Other nucleotide sequences in the sample specify the same CDR3. Germline CDR1 NSMFDY, CDR2 ISSIKDK. J was trimmed by 0 bases and V by 1 base; bases with no gene match: 18. The CDR3 has 21 residues. This sample stems from a study of gamma-delta T cells after stem cell transplantation. TCRdb processed the RT-PCR reads again with the CATT caller. The table records about 3,500 delta-chain clones, 12% of them present only once. The chain recombines TRAV29/DV5 with TRDJ1; TRDD3 matches at 13 bases. The clonotype was recovered from a human donor. It is not recorded whose cells these are; they may come from a transplant donor. Sequenced input: gamma-delta T cells. CDR3 in amino acids: CAASKPRAPTGGYVYTDKLIF. For the CDR3, the DNA is TGTGCAGCAAGCAAGCCCCGCGCGCCTACTGGGGGATACGTGTACACCGATAAACTCATCTTT.